These 20 T cell receptor beta chains came from one sample sequenced in a study of cytotoxic CD8 clonotypes in ibrutinib-treated CLL. Clones were sequenced by immunoSEQ multiplex PCR, and TCRdb holds only the in-frame ones, with some missing. The table has under 9,500 clones, roughly three quarters seen once; the top ten hold more than 30%. This sample comprised PBMCs, obtained before ibrutinib treatment. The receptor set was obtained from a human donor with chronic lymphocytic leukemia.

The chain recombines TRBV11-3 with TRBJ2-3; TRBD2 matches at 11 bases. The CDR3 runs to 16 residues. Germline values: CDR1 SGHNT, CDR2 YENEEA. The V and J ends lost 6 bases and 0 bases, in that order; junction bases with no gene match: 5. The CDR3 coding sequence is TGTGCCAGCAGTGCCGGGACTAGCGGTAGCACAGATACGCAGTATTTT. Translated, it gives CASSAGTSGSTDTQYF.

This clone was seen a few times. The rearrangement links TRBV7-6 to TRBJ2-4, with 9 nucleotides matching TRBD2. Germline lookup yields CDR1 SGHVS and CDR2 FNYEAQ. The junction had 11 bases not matched to a gene; V was cut back by 5 bases and J by 6 bases. The CDR3 is 16 residues long. The CDR3 spells CASSQISASGTNIQYF. CDR3 DNA sequence: TGTGCCAGCAGCCAGATTAGTGCTAGCGGGACAAACATTCAGTACTTC.

The chain joins TRBV19 to TRBJ1-5; D is unclear. Germline V CDR1 and CDR2: LNHDA, SQIVND (reference sequence). The germline V and J ends were trimmed by 1 base and 3 bases, with 13 bases remaining between them. This CDR3 has 16 residues. The CDR3 nucleotides are TGTGCCAGTAGTATAGGTCGGCAGGTGAACAATCAGCCCCAGCATTTT. This codes for CASSIGRQVNNQPQHF.

This chain links TRBV15 with TRBJ1-1, with 8 bases aligning to TRBD1. The germline CDR1 and CDR2 sequences are LNHNV and YYDKDF (reference sequence). V was clipped by 3 bases and J by 1 base; unmatched bases: 13. The CDR3 has 18 amino acids. The CDR3 loop reads CATSRPGQGALRNTEAFF. In DNA form, the CDR3 reads TGTGCCACCAGCAGGCCGGGGCAGGGGGCGCTTAGGAACACTGAAGCTTTCTTT. Based on the CDR3 plus reference TRBV15 and TRBJ1-1, the full variable domain is DAMVIQNPRYQVTQFGKPVTLSCSQTLNHNVMYWYQQKSSQAPKLLFHYYDKDFNNEADTPDNFQSRRPNTSFCFLDIRSPGLGDTAMYLCATSRPGQGALRNTEAFFGQGTRLTVV.

The chain recombines TRBV5-4 with TRBJ2-1; 10 positions match TRBD1. This CDR3 is 14 amino acids long. V trimming: 0 bases; J trimming: 9 bases; junction bases outside the gene matches: 3. CDR1 is SGHNT and CDR2 is YYREEE in the germline V gene (reference sequence). The CDR3 DNA follows: TGTGCCAGCAGCTTGGTGGACAGGGGGACTGAGCAGTTCTTC. Its translation is CASSLVDRGTEQFF.

The gene calls are TRBV30 and TRBJ2-1; weak D call: TRBD1 (5 bases). Germline CDR1 reads GTSNPN; CDR2 reads SVGIG (reference sequence). The CDR3 extends over 12 amino acids. Trimming took off 8 bases at V and 7 bases at J, with 15 bases between the two ends. The CDR3 reads CARASAGNEQFF. The CDR3 nucleotides are TGTGCCCGGGCGAGTGCAGGGAATGAGCAGTTCTTC.

This sequence joins TRBV28 and TRBJ1-2; perhaps TRBD1 as D (6 bases). This CDR3 comprises 14 residues. Trimming took 5 bases from V and 7 from J, leaving 17 bases between them. The germline V gene has CDR1 MDHEN and CDR2 SYDVKM. Here the CDR3 DNA reads TGTGCCAGCAGTCCCCCGGGACAAAGATTTGGCTACACCTTC. It yields the protein CASSPPGQRFGYTF.

This clone has only one observation. The V and J genes are TRBV5-1 and TRBJ1-4; the match to TRBD1 covers 8 bases. J gave up 4 bases and V 3 bases, and 5 bases lay outside the gene matches. The CDR3 has 15 amino acids. The germline CDR1 and CDR2 sequences are SGHRS and YFSETQ. The chain's CDR3 is CASSSGQAINEKLFF. DNA of the CDR3: TGCGCCAGCAGCTCGGGACAGGCAATTAATGAAAAACTGTTTTTT.

This clone ranks as medium-sized (0.01 to 0.1%). The rearrangement links TRBV28 to TRBJ1-2; possibly TRBD1 for D (5 bases). Germline-derived CDR1 and CDR2 are MDHEN and SYDVKM. Trimming shortened V by 4 bases and J by 8 bases, and 11 bases separated the two germline ends. The CDR3 extends over 12 amino acids. The CDR3 loop is CASSSLGGGYTF. The CDR3 coding sequence is TGTGCCAGCAGTTCATTGGGGGGAGGCTACACCTTC.

The V gene is TRBV5-4, the J gene TRBJ1-1; D is undetermined. CDR3 length: 14 amino acids. Germline CDR1 SGHNT, CDR2 YYREEE (reference sequence). V was trimmed by 4 bases and J by 0 bases, leaving 10 bases between them. CDR3 protein: CASSPGRMNTEAFF. The CDR3 DNA sequence: TGTGCCAGCAGCCCCGGACGGATGAACACTGAAGCTTTCTTT.

The gene calls are TRBV6-1 and TRBJ1-2; D is unresolved. Trimming pared 4 bases from V and 4 bases from J, leaving 4 bases between. Germline loops: CDR1 MNHNS, CDR2 SASEGT. The CDR3 loop spans 11 amino acids. CDR3 in DNA: TGTGCCAGCAGTGGACTCTATGGCTACACCTTC. This sequence encodes CASSGLYGYTF.

The rearrangement links TRBV21-1 to TRBJ2-5. The J call is doubtful: the DNA matches TRBJ2-7 better. TRBV21-1 is described as a pseudogene. This CDR3 has 18 residues. This CDR3 reads CASSKANFEVAVTYEQYF. CDR3 DNA: TGTGCCAGCAGCAAAGCTAATTTTGAAGTTGCAGTAACCTACGAGCAGTACTTC.

The chain couples TRBV4-1 to TRBJ1-2; perhaps TRBD1 as D (5 bases). The CDR3 is 16 amino acids. Germline V gene lookup returns CDR1 MGHRA and CDR2 YSYEKL. Trimming left V 2 bases short and J 0 bases short, with 13 bases between. CDR3 coding DNA: TGCGCCAGCAGCCAACACCAGGAGGGGACTAACTATGGCTACACCTTC. It translates to CASSQHQEGTNYGYTF.

The rearrangement uses TRBV5-4 and TRBJ2-2; no reliable D call. This CDR3 spans 15 amino acids. Germline V gene sequence: CDR1 SGHNT, CDR2 YYREEE (reference sequence). Deletions cut 0 bases from V and 0 bases from J, with 6 bases between. CDR3 sequence (DNA): TGTGCCAGCAGCTTGGATAGAACGAACACCGGGGAGCTGTTTTTT. The encoded protein is CASSLDRTNTGELFF. The full variable domain, its missing parts supplied by reference TRBV5-4 and TRBJ2-2, is ETGVTQSPTHLIKTRGQQVTLRCSSQSGHNTVSWYQQALGQGPQFIFQYYREEENGRGNFPPRFSGLQFPNYSSELNVNALELDDSALYLCASSLDRTNTGELFFGEGSRLTVL.

V gene TRBV5-1 combines with J gene TRBJ1-1; D is perhaps TRBD1 (5 bases). The CDR3 is 13 amino acids. From germline, CDR1 is SGHRS and CDR2 YFSETQ. V lost 7 bases and J 5 bases, leaving 15 bases between the germline ends. The chain's CDR3 is CASGNQGRTEAFF. The CDR3 DNA follows: TGCGCCAGCGGAAATCAGGGAAGAACTGAAGCTTTCTTT.

CDR3 amino acids: CASNWGSLRNEQYF. In DNA, the CDR3 is TGTGCCAGCAACTGGGGGTCCCTAAGGAACGAGCAGTACTTC. The rearrangement joins TRBV28 to TRBJ2-7; tentatively, D is TRBD1 or TRBD2 (5 bases each). Looked up from germline, CDR1 is MDHEN and CDR2 is SYDVKM. This CDR3 region has 14 residues. V lost 7 bases and J lost 5, with 18 bases in between.

The rearrangement links TRBV27 to TRBJ2-7, with D perhaps being TRBD1 or TRBD2 (5 bases each). The length of the CDR3 is 15 residues. CDR1 is MNHEY and CDR2 is SMNVEV in the germline V gene (reference sequence). The V gene lost 2 bases and the J gene lost 11 bases, with 22 bases spanning the gap. CDR3 region: CASSLLRGRDPRKYF. In DNA form, the CDR3 reads TGTGCCAGCAGTTTACTCCGGGGACGTGACCCGCGAAAGTACTTC.

CDR3 sequence: CASSLKTLAGAYNEQFF. CDR3 nucleotides: TGTGCCAGCAGCTTAAAGACACTAGCGGGGGCCTACAATGAGCAGTTCTTC. The chain couples TRBV11-2 to TRBJ2-1; 11 bases are a match to TRBD2. The CDR3 has 17 amino acids. V shed 2 bases and J 2 bases; nucleotides not matched to a gene: 5. Per germline, CDR1 SGHAT and CDR2 FQNNGV.

This chain uses TRBV4-1 with TRBJ1-3; possible D gene TRBD1, 5 bases. The CDR3 sequence is 16 residues long. V shed 0 bases and J shed 4 bases, with 13 bases lying between them. Per germline, CDR1 MGHRA and CDR2 YSYEKL. CDR3 protein: CASSQDVAGWGNTIYF. In DNA, the CDR3 is TGCGCCAGCAGCCAAGATGTGGCAGGGTGGGGAAACACCATATATTTT.

V and J are TRBV28 and TRBJ2-7, with unresolved D. The V gene lost 5 bases and the J gene lost 1 base, with 12 bases spanning the gap. The germline V gene has CDR1 MDHEN and CDR2 SYDVKM. The CDR3 length is 14 residues. CDR3 loop: CASSPKLGSYEQYF. The CDR3 bases are TGTGCCAGCAGTCCCAAATTGGGGTCCTACGAGCAGTACTTC. The complete variable domain, with remaining parts taken from reference TRBV28 and TRBJ2-7, reads DVKVTQSSRYLVKRTGEKVFLECVQDMDHENMFWYRQDPGLGLRLIYFSYDVKMKEKGDIPEGYSVSREKKERFSLILESASTNQTSMYLCASSPKLGSYEQYFGPGTRLTVT.